The 20 T cell receptor beta chains below all came from one sample that was sequenced in a study of early T cells in non-severe SARS-CoV-2 infection. TCRdb reanalysed the 5' RACE reads using MiXCR and keeps one entry per CDR3 protein. The table lists some 63,000 distinct CDR3 sequences, 13% of them singletons. The sample taken for sequencing was whole blood. The receptors come from an adult who was a healthcare worker with PCR-confirmed SARS-CoV-2 infection or an uninfected control (not recorded which).

The genes are TRBV29-1 and TRBJ1-2; D ambiguous. Germline V gene sequence: CDR1 SQVTM, CDR2 ANQGSEA. V was trimmed by 0 bases and J by 8 bases, leaving 7 bases between them. The CDR3 has 11 residues. The CDR3 sequence: CSVEEGGGYTF. In DNA form, the CDR3 reads TGCAGCGTTGAAGAGGGCGGCGGCTACACCTTC.

This clonotype turned up a few times. The chain combines TRBV11-2 with TRBJ2-1; the match to TRBD2 covers 14 bases. This CDR3 has 16 residues. V was clipped by 5 bases and J by 7 bases; unmatched bases: 7. Germline V lookup: CDR1 SGHAT, CDR2 FQNNGV. CDR3 nucleotides: TGTGCCAGCAGCCCCCGACTAGCGGGGGGGCGGAATGAGCAGTTCTTC. Amino acids: CASSPRLAGGRNEQFF.

This clonotype was seen ten or more times. The V and J genes are TRBV24-1 and TRBJ2-1; 9 bases line up with TRBD1. V lost 5 bases and J lost 0; bases outside the gene matches: 10. Germline CDR1 reads KGHDR; CDR2 reads SFDVKD. The CDR3 runs to 18 residues. In DNA, the CDR3 is TGTGCCACCAGTGCCGGGATGGGGACAGGGAGCTCCTACAATGAGCAGTTCTTC. It specifies CATSAGMGTGSSYNEQFF.

This clonotype was seen a few times. V and J are TRBV7-9 and TRBJ1-1, with 7 positions matching TRBD1. After removal of 1 base from V and 4 bases from J, the junction contained 6 bases not matched to a gene. The V gene's germline CDR1 is SEHNR and CDR2 FQNEAQ (reference sequence). This CDR3 has 15 amino acids. CDR3 sequence (DNA): TGTGCCAGCAGCTTAGAAGTAGGGGGCCTCACTGAAGCTTTCTTT. This codes for CASSLEVGGLTEAFF.

The chain is built from TRBV12-3 or TRBV12-4 and TRBJ1-4; D ambiguous. The germline V and J ends were trimmed by 2 bases and 8 bases, with 9 bases remaining between them. The CDR3 spans 13 residues. CDR3: CASSLNNGEKLFF. In DNA, the CDR3 is TGTGCCAGCAGTTTAAACAATGGGGAAAAACTGTTTTTT.

This clonotype was counted a few times. This chain uses TRBV6-2 or TRBV6-3 with TRBJ1-4; D is unclear. The CDR3 consists of 15 residues. CDR1 and CDR2 from the germline V gene are MNHEY and SVGEGT. Trimming stripped 5 bases from V and 4 bases from J, with 14 bases between. The CDR3 here is CASSPTGAYNEKLFF. The CDR3 nucleotides are TGTGCCAGCAGTCCAACGGGAGCTTATAATGAAAAACTGTTTTTT.

The chain has TRBV10-3 and TRBJ2-7; D may be TRBD2 (6 bases). V gave up 2 bases and J gave up 0 bases, with 8 bases separating them. This CDR3 spans 14 amino acids. Germline V CDR1 and CDR2: ENHRY, SYGVKD. The CDR3 loop is CAISEGDSSYEQYF. As DNA, the CDR3 is TGTGCCATCAGTGAGGGGGACTCCTCCTACGAGCAGTACTTC.

In its sample, this clonotype was seen many times. The rearrangement links TRBV7-9 to TRBJ1-3; D may be TRBD1 (6 bases). V was shortened by 11 bases and J by 2 bases, with 16 bases between the two germline ends. The germline V gene has CDR1 SEHNR and CDR2 FQNEAQ (reference sequence). The CDR3 has 14 residues. The CDR3 sequence: CAGGQGATGNTIYF. DNA for the CDR3: TGTGCCGGGGGGCAGGGAGCTACTGGAAACACCATATATTTT. Using reference TRBV7-9 and TRBJ1-3 for the parts outside the CDR3, the full variable domain is DTGVSQNPRHKITKRGQNVTFRCDPISEHNRLYWYRQTLGQGPEFLTYFQNEAQLEKSRLLSDRFSAERPKGSFSTLEIQRTEQGDSAMYLCAGGQGATGNTIYFGEGSWLTVV.

The chain recombines TRBV14 with TRBJ1-6; TRBD1 matches at 7 bases. The CDR3 runs 15 residues. The germline CDR1 and CDR2 sequences are SGHDN and FVKESK. Losses at the gene ends were 4 bases for V and 7 bases for J; bases not matched to a gene: 7. The CDR3 DNA reads as TGTGCCAGCAGCCCTAGGAGGGACAGCAATTCACCCCTCCACTTT. Protein product: CASSPRRDSNSPLHF.

The rearrangement links TRBV12-3 or TRBV12-4 to TRBJ2-7, with no clear D. Trimming took 4 bases from V and 3 from J, leaving 4 bases between them. The CDR3 extends over 11 amino acids. CDR3 bases: TGTGCCAGCAGTTCAGGCTACGAGCAGTACTTC. Protein product: CASSSGYEQYF.

This clonotype was seen a few times. The germline gene is not matched at one end of the junction; a read error may be the cause. The CDR3 loop reads CVSSLPKGVSGANVLTF. CDR3 nucleotide sequence: TGTGTCAGCAGCTTGCCAAAGGGGGTCTCTGGGGCCAACGTCCTGACTTTC. V and J are TRBV5-4 and TRBJ2-6; D perhaps matches TRBD1 (6 bases). CDR1 and CDR2 from the germline V gene are SGHNT and YYREEE (reference sequence). CDR3 size: 17 residues.

This clonotype was recorded at least ten times. This chain connects TRBV2 to TRBJ2-1, with 7 bases aligning to TRBD2. With 7 bases clipped from V and 1 base from J, the junction kept 7 bases outside the gene matches. The germline V gene encodes CDR1 SNHLY and CDR2 FYNNEI. CDR3 length: 15 residues. The CDR3 sequence: CASKQAGISYNEQFF. DNA of the CDR3: TGTGCCAGCAAACAAGCGGGGATTTCCTACAATGAGCAGTTCTTC.

The rearrangement links TRBV7-9 to TRBJ1-1, with 8 bases that match TRBD1. This CDR3 comprises 14 residues. CDR1 is SEHNR and CDR2 is FQNEAQ in the germline V gene (reference sequence). The ends lost 5 bases at V and 0 bases at J; junction bases unmatched: 2. The CDR3 DNA is TGTGCCAGCAGCGTGGGACAGGTGAACACTGAAGCTTTCTTT. It is translated as CASSVGQVNTEAFF.

This clonotype was detected many times. This rearrangement joins TRBV19 to TRBJ2-7; 9 bases line up with TRBD1. The germline V gene has CDR1 LNHDA and CDR2 SQIVND (reference sequence). The CDR3 extends over 14 amino acids. V gave up 10 bases and J gave up 2 bases; unmatched junction bases: 9. Here the CDR3 DNA reads TGTGCCACATCCGAGACAGGGGGACCCTACGAGCAGTACTTC. Encoded protein: CATSETGGPYEQYF.

V gene TRBV29-1 combines with J gene TRBJ2-3; D is uncertain. CDR1 and CDR2 (germline): SQVTM, ANQGSEA. V lost 4 bases and J lost 6, with 14 bases in between. The CDR3 spans 13 residues. The DNA of the CDR3 is TGCAGCGTTGTAAAGCCCCCTGGGGATACGCAGTATTTT. Translating gives CSVVKPPGDTQYF.

In this sample, this clonotype turned up a few times. This chain joins TRBV3-1 and TRBJ2-3; 11 positions agree with TRBD2. Trimming took 2 bases from V and 11 from J; bases not matched to a gene: 0. The germline gives CDR1 LGHDT, CDR2 YNNKEL (reference sequence). The CDR3 has 12 residues. The CDR3 here is CASSQLAGGQYF. CDR3 in DNA: TGTGCCAGCAGCCAACTAGCGGGGGGGCAGTATTTT.

Points on this clonotype: A much larger clone lies one base from this, so it may be a read error. V gene TRBV12-5 combines with J gene TRBJ2-5; possible D gene TRBD1, 7 bases. This CDR3 has 14 amino acids. Germline V CDR1 and CDR2: LGHNT, FRNRAP. The CDR3 loop reads CASGAGTAQETLYF. CDR3 coding DNA: TGTGCTAGTGGTGCGGGGACAGCCCAAGAGACCCTGTACTTC.

The chain is built from TRBV14 and TRBJ2-2, with 10 bases fitting TRBD2. Germline V gene lookup returns CDR1 SGHDN and CDR2 FVKESK. The CDR3 runs to 16 residues. Trimming removed 1 base from V and 5 bases from J; junction bases left unmatched: 4. The CDR3: CASSQGPSGGTGELFF. The CDR3 DNA reads TGTGCCAGCAGCCAAGGCCCTAGCGGGGGTACCGGGGAGCTGTTTTTT.

This clonotype has ten or more counts. This sequence joins TRBV6-4 and TRBJ2-3; D perhaps matches TRBD1 (6 bases). Germline CDR1 and CDR2: MRHNA and SNTAGT. The CDR3 runs 16 residues. Trimming removed 2 bases from V and 4 bases from J, with 16 bases in between. In DNA, the CDR3 is TGTGCCAGCAGTGACCGGGGTACAGGGATGGCAGATACGCAGTATTTT. This encodes CASSDRGTGMADTQYF.

This clonotype turned up a few times. This chain joins TRBV3-1 and TRBJ2-7; 10 bases agree with TRBD1. The V gene end was trimmed by 5 bases and the J gene end by 2 bases; junction bases not matched to a gene: 6. There are 15 residues in the CDR3. Per the germline V gene, CDR1 is LGHDT and CDR2 is YNNKEL (reference sequence). The CDR3 nucleotides read TGTGCCAGCAGCTTACCGGGACAGGGGCCCTACGAGCAGTACTTC. Protein: CASSLPGQGPYEQYF.